The TCR beta chain under discussion was sequenced for a study of early T cells in non-severe SARS-CoV-2 infection. For the study at large: Unsorted whole-blood RNA was sequenced in bulk, leaving chains unpaired.

Whole-study findings and limits: Lookups in VDJdb leaned toward anti-spike CD8 responses and missed private and CD4 specificities.

The TCR library protocol attached unique molecular identifiers to the individual cDNA molecules. TCRdb processed the 5' RACE reads anew with MiXCR; each CDR3 protein has one entry. This table holds under 60,000 distinct CDR3 sequences, approximately 9.9% found once. This clonotype came up a few times. The target antigen is unknown. The sequencing sample was made of whole blood. This clonotype originated in an adult who was a healthcare worker with PCR-confirmed SARS-CoV-2 infection or an uninfected control (not recorded which).

CDR3 sequence reads: CASSLAGALEKLFF. The CDR3 DNA sequence: TGTGCCAGCAGTTTGGCCGGGGCGTTGGAAAAACTGTTTTTT. The chain uses TRBV12-3 or TRBV12-4 and TRBJ1-4; the D gene is possibly TRBD1 (5 bases). The V gene lost 3 bases and the J gene lost 8 bases, with 13 bases spanning the gap. The CDR3 consists of 14 residues.